This T cell receptor beta chain was identified during a study of CD8 T cells in ankylosing spondylitis. The table lists this clonotype with many counts. The antigen is undetermined. Trimming at V came to 3 bases and at J to 0 bases, leaving 1 base not matched to a gene. Germline lookup yields CDR1 SGHVS and CDR2 FQNEAQ. CDR3 size: 15 residues. TCRdb passed the 5' RACE reads through MiXCR, listing each CDR3 protein once. The data contain about 390,000 distinct CDR3 sequences, approximately 20% of them singletons. Overall study results and limits: Significant enrichment of disease-linked clones was reported in matched ankylosing spondylitis synovial fluid. Clones that were linked to disease were CD8+ and were relatively rare in peripheral blood. A TCR beta motif made of fewer than ten highly homologous variants seemed typical of ankylosing spondylitis blood. Several of the motif variants were reported before in synovial fluid and blood from reactive arthritis.

The sequencing sample was made of blood, either unsorted or a sorted T cell fraction (not recorded which). The source is a male donor with ankylosing spondylitis. This rearrangement joins TRBV7-8 to TRBJ2-2; 7 bases agree with TRBD2. The CDR3 DNA reads TGTGCCAGCAGCTTTAGCGGGTCGAACACCGGGGAGCTGTTTTTT. This encodes CASSFSGSNTGELFF.